A few counts support the clone carrying this T cell receptor (beta chain). Its cognate antigen is unknown. The source of the sample is a study of HIV-infected children after antiretroviral therapy interruption. Study outcomes and limitations: After treatment interruption started, naive CD4+ CDR3 overlap across time points dropped.

Trimming left V 0 bases short and J 3 bases short, with 11 bases between. The germline gives CDR1 SNHLY, CDR2 FYNNEI. This CDR3 region has 15 residues. The treatment: PENTA 11 planned treatment interruption arm or continuous ART arm. A 3' RACE protocol on RNA, with unique molecular identifiers, produced the TCR library. TCRdb ran MiXCR on the 3' RACE reads and lists one entry per CDR3 protein. The sample lists about 15,000 distinct CDR3 sequences, around 3.2% occurring once. Source: CD45RA+ CD4+ T cells from PBMCs, taken from a donor given antiretroviral therapy, either interrupted or continuous. Subset given: naive CD4+ CD45RA+ CD45RO- T cells. This chain connects TRBV2 to TRBJ1-1; D might be TRBD1 (5 bases). This receptor was taken from a child younger than 18 with HIV. For the CDR3, the DNA is TGTGCCAGCAGTGAAGCGTGGGGGGACCACACTGAAGCTTTCTTT. Translating it yields CASSEAWGDHTEAFF.